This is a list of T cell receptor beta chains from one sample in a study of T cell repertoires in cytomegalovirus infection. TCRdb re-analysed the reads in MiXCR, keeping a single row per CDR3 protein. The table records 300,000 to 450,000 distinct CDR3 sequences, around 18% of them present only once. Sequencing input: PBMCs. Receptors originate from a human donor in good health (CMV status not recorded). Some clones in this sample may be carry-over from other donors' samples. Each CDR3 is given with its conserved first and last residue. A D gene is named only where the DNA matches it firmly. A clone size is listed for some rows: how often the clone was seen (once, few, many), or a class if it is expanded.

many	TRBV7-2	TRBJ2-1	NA	TGTGCCAGCAGCTTAGAGGGCCGGCTGCAGTTCTTC	CASSLEGRLQFF
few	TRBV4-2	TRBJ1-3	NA	TGTGCCAGCAGCCAGCCCGACAGCTCTGGAAACACCATATATTTT	CASSQPDSSGNTIYF
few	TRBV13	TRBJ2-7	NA	TGTGCCAGCAGCCCCCTGGGTGGGAGTTCCTACGAGCAGTACTTC	CASSPLGGSSYEQYF
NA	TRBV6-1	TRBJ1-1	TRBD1	TGTGCCAGCAGTTCGGGACAGGGAGCCACTGAAGCTTTCTTT	CASSSGQGATEAFF
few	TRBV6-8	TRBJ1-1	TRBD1	TGTGCCAGCAGTGTATTGACAGGGTCGAGAGGTGAAGCTTTCTTT	CASSVLTGSRGEAFF
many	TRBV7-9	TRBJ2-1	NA	TGTGCCAGCAGCTTAGAGGCCAATGAGCAGTTCTTC	CASSLEANEQFF
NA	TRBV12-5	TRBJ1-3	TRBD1	TGTGCTAGTGGCCGTCGGACAGGGCAAATCCCACGCATCTCTGGAAACACCATATATTTT	CASGRRTGQIPRISGNTIYF
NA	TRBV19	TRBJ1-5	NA	TGTGCCAGTAGTATGTATCGGAACAATCAGCCCCAGCATTTT	CASSMYRNNQPQHF
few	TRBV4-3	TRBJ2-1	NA	TGCGCCAGCAGCCATGTATCCGCTAGTGAGCAGTTCTTC	CASSHVSASEQFF
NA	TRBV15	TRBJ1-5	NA	TGTGCCACCAGCGGGGGTTCCCCCCCGGCAGTGAATCAGCCCCAGCATTTT	CATSGGSPPAVNQPQHF
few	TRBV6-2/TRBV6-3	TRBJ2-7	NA	TGTGCCAGCCGACGAGCGGGCGCCTCGTATGAGCAGTACTTC	CASRRAGASYEQYF
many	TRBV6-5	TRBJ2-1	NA	TGTGCCAGCACTCCCACCGCATCAGGGCGTTCCTACAATGAGCAGTTCTTC	CASTPTASGRSYNEQFF
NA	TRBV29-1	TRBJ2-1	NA	TGCAGCGCAGATGGAGTTCTAGCCTCTAGCTCCTACAATGAGCAGTTCTTC	CSADGVLASSSYNEQFF
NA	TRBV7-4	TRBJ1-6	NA	TGTGCCAGCAGCCCAAGGGGGATGAAGAATTCACCCCTCCACTTT	CASSPRGMKNSPLHF
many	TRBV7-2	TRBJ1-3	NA	TGTGCCAGCAGCTGGGGCTCTGGAAACACCATATATTTT	CASSWGSGNTIYF
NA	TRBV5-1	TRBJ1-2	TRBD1	TGCGCCAGCAGCTTCGGACAGGGGCTGGAGGGCTACACCTTC	CASSFGQGLEGYTF
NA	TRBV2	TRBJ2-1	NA	TGTGCCAGCTTCCATATGAAGCAGTTCTTC	CASFHMKQFF
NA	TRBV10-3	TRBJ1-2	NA	TGTGCCATCAGTGAAGTCCGGCATTATGGCTACACCTTC	CAISEVRHYGYTF
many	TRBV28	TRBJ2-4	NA	TGTGCCAGCAGTTTCGGCGGACCTCTACCGGGTCTAGCCAAAAACATTCAGTACTTC	CASSFGGPLPGLAKNIQYF
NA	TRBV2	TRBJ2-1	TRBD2	TGTGCCAGCAGTGAAAGGTTAGCGGGGGCTGAGCAGTTCTTC	CASSERLAGAEQFF